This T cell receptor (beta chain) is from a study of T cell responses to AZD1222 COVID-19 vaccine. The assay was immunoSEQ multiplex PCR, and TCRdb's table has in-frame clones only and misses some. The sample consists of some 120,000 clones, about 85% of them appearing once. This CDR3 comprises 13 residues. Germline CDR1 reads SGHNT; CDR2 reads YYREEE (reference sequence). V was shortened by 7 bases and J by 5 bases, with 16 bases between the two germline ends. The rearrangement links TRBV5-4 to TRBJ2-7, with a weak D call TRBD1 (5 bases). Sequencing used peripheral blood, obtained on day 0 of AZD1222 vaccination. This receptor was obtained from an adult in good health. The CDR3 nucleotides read TGTGCCAGCGGGGCATTGGTCACCAACGAGCAGTACTTC. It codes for CASGALVTNEQYF.